The T cell receptor (beta chain) described here comes from a study of blood T cell repertoires in COVID-19 (dated by TCRdb to the early 2020s). Context from the whole study: The collaborator samples originated in the United States, Italy and Spain and spanned the acute and convalescent phases of COVID-19. The prospective study material was composed of cDNA or gDNA derived from T cells, B-cell-depleted T cells, or PBMCs. Deeply sampled blood TCRbeta repertoires from subjects exposed to, actively infected with, or recovered from COVID-19 were included in the dataset. The repertoires were released in a freely available public database meant as a resource for research on the immune response to SARS-CoV-2. Samples came from the ongoing ImmuneRACE study (first 160 participants) plus 1,254 subjects from 6 global collaborators. The sample metadata nearly always contained a de-identified subject ID, COVID-19 status, age in years and sex. Where HLA class I and class II types were available, the types were taken from metadata supplied by the sample provider, not from assay-based typing. General study outcomes and caveats: The quantity of clinical and demographic metadata differed by source and by participant and was supplied without curation.

V has 5 bases trimmed and J has 1 base trimmed; junction bases matching no gene number 9. The germline V gene yields SGHTA for CDR1 and FQGTGA for CDR2. The CDR3 goes from the cysteine to the phenylalanine over 17 residues. Only CDR3 DNA is held: 51 bases, read in frame from base 1. TCRbeta CDR3 regions were amplified from genomic DNA by means of the immunoSEQ Assay, a bias-controlled multiplex PCR. In the original analysis: The number of nucleated cells in each sample was estimated from the amplification of reference gene primers within the assay. Sequence reads were collapsed and filtered to measure the absolute abundance of every unique TCRbeta CDR3 rearrangement. For each sample, productive Simpson clonality was calculated as the square root of Simpson's diversity index over productive rearrangements. TCRdb limited this immuneACCESS table to in-frame rearrangements with V and J called. A share of clones is missing; checked studies link under half to unresolved V genes, and the rest is unexplained. Clone size and V and J calls were adopted from that table, with D and trimming inferred from the DNA. For this sample there are tens of thousands of clones; 86% appear just once. The ten largest clones take up 1.5% to 2% of the sample.

Whole blood was collected in K2EDTA tubes by collaborating institutions according to the institutions' own protocols. For TCRbeta analysis, collaborators shipped samples as frozen whole blood, isolated PBMCs, or DNA extracted from either of those sample types. About this clone: What antigen it recognizes has not been identified. Base-call qualities are not available, and no considerably larger clone is one nucleotide away.

The chain uses TRBV7-3 and TRBJ2-3; 10 middle bases align to TRBD2. The clonotype was recovered from a man aged 30 to 45 with acute or convalescent COVID-19. Sequenced sample: peripheral blood. The DNA is as follows: TGTGCCAGCAGCCCTCCTCCTAGCGGGAGAGGCACAGATACGCAGTATTTT. Protein translation: CASSPPPSGRGTDTQYF.